This T cell receptor (beta chain) was recovered during a study of identical twins. This clonotype has ten or more counts. Its specificity is unknown. V gave up 0 bases and J gave up 9 bases; unmatched junction bases: 9. This CDR3 spans 16 amino acids. Germline V gene data show CDR1 as MGHRA and CDR2 as YSYEKL. In TCRdb, the 5' RACE reads were re-called with MiXCR into one record per CDR3 protein. This sample carries 700,000 or so distinct CDR3 sequences, 20% to 25% of them seen once, and the ten largest clones take 4.3%. Study-wide results and caveats: Conclusions were based on cross-sectional statistical analysis, without following the same donors.

This same sample was also part of a study on T cells expressing NK-cell markers. That investigation notes: Each TCR beta repertoire originated in sorted T cells that were CD3+CD56+NKG2C+, CD3+CD56+NKG2C- or CD3+CD56-NKG2C+. One of the eight sequenced donors was seronegative, whereas the other seven were HCMV-seropositive.

The sequence derives from a woman younger than 30 in good health. Sequencing was performed on PBMCs. This chain links TRBV4-1 with TRBJ2-1; 9 positions agree with TRBD1. CDR3 sequence: CASSQDPRQGVFEQFF. As DNA, the CDR3 is TGCGCCAGCAGCCAAGATCCGCGACAGGGGGTGTTTGAGCAGTTCTTC.